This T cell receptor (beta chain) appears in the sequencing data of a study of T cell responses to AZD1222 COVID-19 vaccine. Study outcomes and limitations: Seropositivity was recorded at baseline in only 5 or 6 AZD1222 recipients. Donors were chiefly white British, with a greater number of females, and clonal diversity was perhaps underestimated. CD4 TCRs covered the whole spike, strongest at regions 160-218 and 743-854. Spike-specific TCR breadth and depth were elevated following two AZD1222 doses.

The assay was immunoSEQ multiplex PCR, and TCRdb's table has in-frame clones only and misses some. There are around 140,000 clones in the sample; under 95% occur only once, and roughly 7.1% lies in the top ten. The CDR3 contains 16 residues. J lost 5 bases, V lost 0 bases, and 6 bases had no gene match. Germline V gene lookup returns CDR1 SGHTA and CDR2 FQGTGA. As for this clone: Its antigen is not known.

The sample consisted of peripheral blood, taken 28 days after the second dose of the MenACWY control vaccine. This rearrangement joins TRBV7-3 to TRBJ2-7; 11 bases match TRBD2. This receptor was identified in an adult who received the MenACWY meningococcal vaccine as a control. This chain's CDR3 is CASSLTLAGGMDEQYF. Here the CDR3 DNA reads TGTGCCAGCAGCTTAACTCTAGCGGGAGGCATGGACGAGCAGTACTTC.